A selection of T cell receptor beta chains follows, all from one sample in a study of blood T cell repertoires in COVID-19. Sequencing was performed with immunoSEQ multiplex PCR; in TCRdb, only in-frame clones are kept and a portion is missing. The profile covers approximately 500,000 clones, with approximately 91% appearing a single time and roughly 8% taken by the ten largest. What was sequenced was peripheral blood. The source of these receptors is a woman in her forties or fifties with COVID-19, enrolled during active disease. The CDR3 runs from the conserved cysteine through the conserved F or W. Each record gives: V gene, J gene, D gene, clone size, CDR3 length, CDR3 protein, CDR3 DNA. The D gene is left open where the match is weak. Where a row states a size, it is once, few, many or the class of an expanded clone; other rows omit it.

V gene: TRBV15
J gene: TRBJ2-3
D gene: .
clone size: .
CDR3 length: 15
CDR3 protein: CATSRDSSSTDTQYF
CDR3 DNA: TGTGCCACCAGCAGAGACAGTTCTAGCACAGATACGCAGTATTTT

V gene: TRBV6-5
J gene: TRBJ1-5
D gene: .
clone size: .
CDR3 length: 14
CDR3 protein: CASSIQGINQPQHF
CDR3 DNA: TGTGCCAGCAGCATACAGGGTATCAATCAGCCCCAGCATTTT

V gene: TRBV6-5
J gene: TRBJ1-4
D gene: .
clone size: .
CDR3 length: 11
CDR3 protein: CASNLQEKLFF
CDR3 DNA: TGTGCCAGCAATCTACAGGAAAAACTGTTTTTT

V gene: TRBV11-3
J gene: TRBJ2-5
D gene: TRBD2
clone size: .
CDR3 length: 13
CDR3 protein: CASRASAGETQYF
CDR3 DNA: TGTGCCAGCCGGGCCTCAGCGGGGGAAACCCAGTACTTC

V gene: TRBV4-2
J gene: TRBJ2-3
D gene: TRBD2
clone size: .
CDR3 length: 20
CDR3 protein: CASSQNRYSGGAVILDTQYF
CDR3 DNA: TGTGCCAGCAGCCAGAACCGTTATAGCGGGGGGGCCGTTATATTAGATACGCAGTATTTT

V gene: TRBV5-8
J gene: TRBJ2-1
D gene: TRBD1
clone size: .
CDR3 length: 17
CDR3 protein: CASSVDRGTSSYNEQFF
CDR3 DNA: TGTGCCAGCAGCGTGGACAGGGGTACGAGCTCCTACAATGAGCAGTTCTTC

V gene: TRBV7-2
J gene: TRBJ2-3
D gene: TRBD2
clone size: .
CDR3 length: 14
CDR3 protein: CASNKRGGTDTQYF
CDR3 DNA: TGTGCCAGCAATAAGCGGGGGGGCACAGATACGCAGTATTTT

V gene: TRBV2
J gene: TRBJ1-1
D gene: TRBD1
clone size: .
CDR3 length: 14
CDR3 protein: CASSDRGWGTEAFF
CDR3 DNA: TGTGCCAGCAGTGACAGGGGGTGGGGCACTGAAGCTTTCTTT

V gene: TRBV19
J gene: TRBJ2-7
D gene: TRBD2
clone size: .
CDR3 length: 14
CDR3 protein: CASSILGRVGEQYF
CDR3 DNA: TGTGCCAGTAGTATACTGGGGAGGGTTGGCGAGCAGTACTTC

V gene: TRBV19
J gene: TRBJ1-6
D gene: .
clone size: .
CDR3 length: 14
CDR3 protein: CASRAGGRVRPLHF
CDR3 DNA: TGTGCCAGTAGGGCAGGAGGAAGAGTAAGGCCCCTCCACTTT

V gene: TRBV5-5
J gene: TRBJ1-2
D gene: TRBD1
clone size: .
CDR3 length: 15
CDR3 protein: CASSYGQGEGYGYTF
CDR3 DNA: TGTGCCAGCAGCTATGGACAGGGGGAGGGCTATGGCTACACCTTC

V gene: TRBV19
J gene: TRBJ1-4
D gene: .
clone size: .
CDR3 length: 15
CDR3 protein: CASTSQGGRDEKLFF
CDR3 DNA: TGTGCCAGTACTTCTCAAGGGGGAAGGGATGAAAAACTGTTTTTT

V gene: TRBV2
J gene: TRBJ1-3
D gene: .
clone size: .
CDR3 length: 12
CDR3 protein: CASSVYTSGIYF
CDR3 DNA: TGTGCCAGCAGTGTGTATACATCTGGCATATATTTT

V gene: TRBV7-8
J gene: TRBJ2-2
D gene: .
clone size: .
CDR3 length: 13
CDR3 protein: CASSLGGSGELFF
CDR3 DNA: TGTGCCAGCAGCTTAGGAGGGTCCGGGGAGCTGTTTTTT

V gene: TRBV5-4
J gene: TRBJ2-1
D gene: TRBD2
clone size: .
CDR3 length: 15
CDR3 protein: CASSLAAGAYNEQFF
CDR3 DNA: TGTGCCAGCAGCTTGGCCGCGGGGGCCTACAATGAGCAGTTCTTC

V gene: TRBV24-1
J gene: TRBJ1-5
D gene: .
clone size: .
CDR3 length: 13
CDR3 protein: CATLLGGGQPQHF
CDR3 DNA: TGTGCCACCTTGCTTGGGGGCGGACAGCCCCAGCATTTT

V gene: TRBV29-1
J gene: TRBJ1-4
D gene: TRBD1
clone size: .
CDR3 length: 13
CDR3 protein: CSVQGATNEKLFF
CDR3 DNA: TGCAGCGTCCAGGGGGCCACTAATGAAAAACTGTTTTTT

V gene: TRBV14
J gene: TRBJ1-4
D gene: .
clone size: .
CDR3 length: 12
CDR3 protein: CASSLGVGKLFF
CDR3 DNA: TGTGCCAGCAGCCTAGGGGTAGGAAAACTGTTTTTT

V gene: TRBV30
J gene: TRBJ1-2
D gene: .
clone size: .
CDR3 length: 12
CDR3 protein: CAWIRPNQGYTF
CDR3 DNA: TGTGCCTGGATTCGGCCAAATCAGGGGTACACCTTC

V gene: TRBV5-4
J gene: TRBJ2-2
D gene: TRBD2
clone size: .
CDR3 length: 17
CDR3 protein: CASSDSGGAMNTGELFF
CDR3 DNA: TGTGCCAGCAGTGATAGCGGGGGGGCCATGAACACCGGGGAGCTGTTTTTT

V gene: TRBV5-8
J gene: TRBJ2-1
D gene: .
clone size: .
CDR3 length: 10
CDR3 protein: CASSLEEQFF
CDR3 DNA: TGTGCCAGCAGCTTAGAGGAACAGTTCTTC

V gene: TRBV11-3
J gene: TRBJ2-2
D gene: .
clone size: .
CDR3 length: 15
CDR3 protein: CASSFRGRNTGELFF
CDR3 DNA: TGTGCCAGCAGCTTCAGGGGTCGGAACACCGGGGAGCTGTTTTTT

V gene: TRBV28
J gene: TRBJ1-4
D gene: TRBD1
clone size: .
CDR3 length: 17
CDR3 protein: CASSPMNPGGLNEKLFF
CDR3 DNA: TGTGCCAGCAGTCCTATGAACCCAGGGGGCCTTAATGAAAAACTGTTTTTT

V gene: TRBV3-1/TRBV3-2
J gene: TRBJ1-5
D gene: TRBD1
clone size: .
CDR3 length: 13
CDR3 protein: CASRHRDRGPQHF
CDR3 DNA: TGTGCCAGCAGACACCGGGACAGGGGGCCCCAGCATTTT

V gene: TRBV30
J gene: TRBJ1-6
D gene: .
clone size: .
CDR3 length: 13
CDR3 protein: CAWIKAGGRPLHF
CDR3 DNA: TGTGCCTGGATTAAAGCGGGGGGAAGGCCCCTCCACTTT

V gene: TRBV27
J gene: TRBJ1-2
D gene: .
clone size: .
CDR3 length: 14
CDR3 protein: CASSLSPTNYGYTF
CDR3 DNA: TGTGCCAGCAGTTTAAGCCCGACTAACTATGGCTACACCTTC

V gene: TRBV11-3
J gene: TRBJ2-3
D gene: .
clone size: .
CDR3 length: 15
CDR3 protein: CASSFLASEGATQYF
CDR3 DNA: TGTGCCAGCAGCTTCCTAGCGTCGGAGGGGGCTACGCAGTATTTT

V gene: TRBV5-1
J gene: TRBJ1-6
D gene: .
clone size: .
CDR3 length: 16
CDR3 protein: CASSPSAGGSNSPLHF
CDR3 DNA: TGCGCCAGCAGCCCAAGCGCCGGGGGGAGCAATTCACCCCTCCACTTT

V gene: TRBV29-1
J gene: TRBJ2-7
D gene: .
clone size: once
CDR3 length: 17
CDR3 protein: CSVEVVRGYQGGSEQYF
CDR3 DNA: TGCAGCGTTGAAGTAGTGCGTGGATACCAAGGAGGGAGCGAGCAGTACTTC

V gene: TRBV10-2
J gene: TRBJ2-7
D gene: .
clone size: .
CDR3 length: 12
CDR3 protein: CASLAGGNEQYF
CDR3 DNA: TGCGCCAGCCTGGCAGGGGGGAACGAGCAGTACTTC

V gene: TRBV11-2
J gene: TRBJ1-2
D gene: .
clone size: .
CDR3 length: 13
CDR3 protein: CASSFSSNYGYTF
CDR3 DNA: TGTGCCAGCAGCTTCTCGAGCAACTATGGCTACACCTTC

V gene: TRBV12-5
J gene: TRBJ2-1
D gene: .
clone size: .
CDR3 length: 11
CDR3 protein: CASGLGLEQFF
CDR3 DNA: TGTGCTAGTGGTTTGGGGCTTGAGCAGTTCTTC

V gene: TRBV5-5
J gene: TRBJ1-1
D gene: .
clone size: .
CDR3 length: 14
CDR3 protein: CASSLLGGITEAFF
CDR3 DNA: TGTGCCAGCAGCTTGTTGGGGGGAATCACTGAAGCTTTCTTT

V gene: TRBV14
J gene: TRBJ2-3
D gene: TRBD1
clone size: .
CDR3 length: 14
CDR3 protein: CASSRAGGADTQYF
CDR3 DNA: TGTGCCAGCAGCCGGGCAGGGGGCGCAGATACGCAGTATTTT

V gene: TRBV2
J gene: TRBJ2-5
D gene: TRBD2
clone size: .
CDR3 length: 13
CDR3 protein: CASSREGLGAQYF
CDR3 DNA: TGTGCCAGCAGTCGGGAAGGACTAGGTGCCCAGTACTTC

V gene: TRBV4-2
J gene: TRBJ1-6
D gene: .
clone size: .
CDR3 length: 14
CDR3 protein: CASSLQGYSSPLHF
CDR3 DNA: TGTGCCAGCAGCCTGCAGGGTTACAGTTCACCCCTCCACTTT

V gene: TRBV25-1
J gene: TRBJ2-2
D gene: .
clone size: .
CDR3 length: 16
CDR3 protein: CASSEYPSGDLGELFF
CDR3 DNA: TGTGCCAGCAGTGAATATCCCTCAGGTGACCTCGGGGAGCTGTTTTTT

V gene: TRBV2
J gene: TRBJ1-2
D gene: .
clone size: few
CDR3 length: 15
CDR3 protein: CASKQGQNPNYGYTF
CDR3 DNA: TGTGCCAGCAAGCAGGGACAAAACCCTAACTATGGCTACACCTTC

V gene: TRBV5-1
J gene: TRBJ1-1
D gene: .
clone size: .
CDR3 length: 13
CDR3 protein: CASSIDKNTEAFF
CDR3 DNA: TGCGCCAGCAGCATCGACAAGAACACTGAAGCTTTCTTT

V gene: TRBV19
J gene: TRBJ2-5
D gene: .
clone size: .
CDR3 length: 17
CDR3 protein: CASSITTITGSQETQYF
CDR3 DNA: TGTGCCAGTAGTATCACGACTATTACAGGGAGTCAAGAGACCCAGTACTTC

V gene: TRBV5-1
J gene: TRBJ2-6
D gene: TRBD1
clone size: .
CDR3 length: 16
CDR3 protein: CASSLGQGPGANVLTF
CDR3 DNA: TGCGCCAGCAGCTTGGGACAGGGACCGGGGGCCAACGTCCTGACTTTC

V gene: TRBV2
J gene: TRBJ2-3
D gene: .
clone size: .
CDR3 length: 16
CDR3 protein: CASSERGGAYEDTQYF
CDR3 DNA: TGTGCCAGCAGTGAGAGGGGGGGGGCTTATGAAGATACGCAGTATTTT

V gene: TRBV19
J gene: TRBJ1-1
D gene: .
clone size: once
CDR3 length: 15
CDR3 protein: CASSMTGNMNTEAFF
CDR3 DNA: TGTGCCAGTAGTATGACAGGCAATATGAACACTGAAGCTTTCTTT

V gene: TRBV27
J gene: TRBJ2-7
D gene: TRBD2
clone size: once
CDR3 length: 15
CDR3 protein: CASSALGAGGNEQYF
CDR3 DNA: TGTGCCAGCAGTGCACTTGGAGCGGGGGGGAACGAGCAGTACTTC

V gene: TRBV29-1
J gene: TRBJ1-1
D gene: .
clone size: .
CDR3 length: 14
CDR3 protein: CSVEKTPGFTEAFF
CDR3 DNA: TGCAGCGTTGAAAAAACCCCCGGGTTCACTGAAGCTTTCTTT

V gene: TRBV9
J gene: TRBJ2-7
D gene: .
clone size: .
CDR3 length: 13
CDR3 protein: CASSVAPSYEQYF
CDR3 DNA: TGTGCCAGCAGCGTAGCTCCCTCCTACGAGCAGTACTTC

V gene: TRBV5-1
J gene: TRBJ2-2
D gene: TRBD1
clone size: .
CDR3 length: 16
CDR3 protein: CASSERDRANTGELFF
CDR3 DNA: TGCGCCAGCAGCGAGAGGGACAGGGCAAACACCGGGGAGCTGTTTTTT

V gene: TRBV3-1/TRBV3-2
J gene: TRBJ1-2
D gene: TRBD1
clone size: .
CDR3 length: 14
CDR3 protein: CASSRTGDFYGYTF
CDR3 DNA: TGTGCCAGCAGCCGGACAGGAGATTTCTATGGCTACACCTTC

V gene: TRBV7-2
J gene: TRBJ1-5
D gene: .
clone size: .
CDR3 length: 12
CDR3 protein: CASSFSEQPQHF
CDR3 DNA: TGTGCCAGCAGCTTTAGCGAACAGCCCCAGCATTTT

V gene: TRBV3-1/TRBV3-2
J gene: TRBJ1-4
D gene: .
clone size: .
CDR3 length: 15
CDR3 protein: CASSRLRGANEKLFF
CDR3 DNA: TGTGCCAGCAGCCGCCTTCGGGGGGCAAATGAAAAACTGTTTTTT

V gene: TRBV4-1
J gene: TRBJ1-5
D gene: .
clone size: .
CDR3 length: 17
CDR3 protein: CASSQAPVGYSNQPQHF
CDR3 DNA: TGCGCCAGCAGCCAAGCGCCCGTCGGTTATAGCAATCAGCCCCAGCATTTT

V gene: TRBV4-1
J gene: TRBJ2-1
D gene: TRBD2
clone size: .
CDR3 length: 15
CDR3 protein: CASSQVDGGAFEQFF
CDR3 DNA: TGCGCCAGCAGCCAAGTGGACGGGGGGGCGTTTGAGCAGTTCTTC

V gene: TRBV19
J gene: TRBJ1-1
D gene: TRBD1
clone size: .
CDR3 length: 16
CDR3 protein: CASSVFSRGLNTEAFF
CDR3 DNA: TGTGCCAGTAGTGTATTTTCAAGGGGGCTGAACACTGAAGCTTTCTTT

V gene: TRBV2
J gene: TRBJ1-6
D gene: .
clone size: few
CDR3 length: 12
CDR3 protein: CGLGTSYSPLHF
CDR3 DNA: TGTGGACTAGGGACTTCCTATTCACCCCTCCACTTT

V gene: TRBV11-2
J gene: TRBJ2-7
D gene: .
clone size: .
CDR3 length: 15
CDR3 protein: CASRGLRDTLYEQYF
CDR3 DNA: TGTGCCAGCAGGGGGCTCCGGGACACCCTCTACGAGCAGTACTTC

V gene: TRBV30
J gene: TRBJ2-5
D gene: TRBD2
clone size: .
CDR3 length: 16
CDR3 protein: CARLDWTSGGAETQYF
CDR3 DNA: TGTGCCAGACTCGATTGGACTAGCGGGGGGGCGGAGACCCAGTACTTC

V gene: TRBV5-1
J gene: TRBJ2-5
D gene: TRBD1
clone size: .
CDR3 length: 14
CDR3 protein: CASSLGTGGETQYF
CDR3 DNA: TGCGCCAGCAGCTTAGGGACAGGGGGTGAGACCCAGTACTTC

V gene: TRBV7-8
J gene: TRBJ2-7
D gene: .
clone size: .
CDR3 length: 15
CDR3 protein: CASSGDTGWSYEQYF
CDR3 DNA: TGTGCCAGCAGCGGGGATACAGGGTGGAGTTACGAGCAGTACTTC

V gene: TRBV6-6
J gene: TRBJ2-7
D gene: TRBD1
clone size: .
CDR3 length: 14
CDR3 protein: CASSPRTGAYEQYF
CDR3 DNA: TGTGCCAGCAGTCCCCGGACAGGGGCCTACGAGCAGTACTTC